The rows below give T cell receptor beta chains drawn from one sample of a study of graft-versus-host responses after intestinal transplantation. These TCRs' antigens remain unknown. TCRdb's table, derived via immunoSEQ multiplex PCR, lists solely in-frame clones and lacks some. Among around 78,000 clones, 87% were seen once, and the ten largest hold around 8.6%. This specimen consisted of unstimulated CD8+ T cells sorted from spleen or lymph node cells, obtained before transplant. These receptors originate from a human donor who was the organ donor for an intestinal transplant. The CDR3 runs from the conserved cysteine through the conserved F or W. Fields, in order: D gene, clone size, J gene, V gene, CDR3 protein, CDR3 DNA. A D gene is named only where the DNA matches it firmly. Clone size is not always given. Where it is, it says once, few, many or a class for expanded clones.

d_gene: TRBD1
abundance: -
j_gene: TRBJ1-6
v_gene: TRBV28
CDR3aa: CASRSRGQGVSPLHF
CDR3nt: TGTGCCAGCAGGAGCCGGGGACAGGGCGTTTCACCCCTCCACTTT

d_gene: TRBD1
abundance: -
j_gene: TRBJ1-1
v_gene: TRBV9
CDR3aa: CASQSVGTANTEAFF
CDR3nt: TGTGCCAGCCAGAGCGTCGGGACAGCGAACACTGAAGCTTTCTTT

d_gene: -
abundance: -
j_gene: TRBJ2-5
v_gene: TRBV5-4
CDR3aa: CASSLDAEGETQYF
CDR3nt: TGTGCCAGCAGCTTGGATGCCGAGGGAGAGACCCAGTACTTC

d_gene: TRBD2
abundance: -
j_gene: TRBJ2-5
v_gene: TRBV10-2
CDR3aa: CASSESTLWLAGGETQYF
CDR3nt: TGCGCCAGCAGTGAGTCGACTCTGTGGCTTGCGGGGGGCGAGACCCAGTACTTC

d_gene: -
abundance: -
j_gene: TRBJ1-4
v_gene: TRBV7-9
CDR3aa: CASSFGEINEKLFF
CDR3nt: TGTGCCAGCAGCTTTGGGGAGATTAATGAAAAACTGTTTTTT

d_gene: -
abundance: once
j_gene: TRBJ2-7
v_gene: TRBV27
CDR3aa: CATKPGTSGEQYF
CDR3nt: TGTGCCACCAAACCCGGGACTTCTGGGGAGCAGTACTTC

d_gene: -
abundance: -
j_gene: TRBJ2-1
v_gene: TRBV7-3
CDR3aa: CASSSPRILSDVTYNEQFF
CDR3nt: TGTGCCAGCAGCTCGCCGAGGATACTTTCGGACGTTACCTACAATGAGCAGTTCTTC

d_gene: TRBD2
abundance: -
j_gene: TRBJ2-3
v_gene: TRBV6-1
CDR3aa: CASSDGTSSIDTQYF
CDR3nt: TGTGCCAGCAGTGATGGGACTAGCTCTATAGATACGCAGTATTTT

d_gene: -
abundance: -
j_gene: TRBJ1-5
v_gene: TRBV6-1
CDR3aa: CASSEGPDGPQHF
CDR3nt: TGTGCCAGCAGTGAAGGGCCCGACGGGCCCCAGCATTTT

d_gene: -
abundance: -
j_gene: TRBJ1-5
v_gene: TRBV16
CDR3aa: CASSLAGVFGNQPQHF
CDR3nt: TGTGCCAGCAGCCTTGCCGGGGTTTTTGGCAATCAGCCCCAGCATTTT

d_gene: -
abundance: -
j_gene: TRBJ1-3
v_gene: TRBV5-4
CDR3aa: CASSLNGLGNTIYF
CDR3nt: TGTGCCAGCAGCTTGAACGGGTTGGGAAACACCATATATTTT

d_gene: -
abundance: -
j_gene: TRBJ1-5
v_gene: TRBV4-1
CDR3aa: CASSQESSNQPQHF
CDR3nt: TGCGCCAGCAGCCAAGAATCCAGCAATCAGCCCCAGCATTTT

d_gene: TRBD2
abundance: -
j_gene: TRBJ2-1
v_gene: TRBV9
CDR3aa: CASSGLAGGSINEQFF
CDR3nt: TGTGCCAGCAGCGGATTAGCGGGGGGTTCAATCAATGAGCAGTTCTTC

d_gene: -
abundance: -
j_gene: TRBJ1-2
v_gene: TRBV4-2
CDR3aa: CASSPIVQQGNYGYTF
CDR3nt: TGTGCCAGCAGCCCAATTGTTCAACAGGGTAACTATGGCTACACCTTC

d_gene: -
abundance: -
j_gene: TRBJ2-1
v_gene: TRBV27
CDR3aa: CASSRTLYNEQFF
CDR3nt: TGTGCCAGCAGCCGGACTTTGTACAATGAGCAGTTCTTC

d_gene: -
abundance: few
j_gene: TRBJ2-7
v_gene: TRBV4-1
CDR3aa: CASSQDQGYEQYF
CDR3nt: TGCGCCAGCAGCCAAGATCAAGGGTACGAGCAGTACTTC

d_gene: -
abundance: -
j_gene: TRBJ1-6
v_gene: TRBV30
CDR3aa: CAWRGGHGVQPLHF
CDR3nt: TGTGCCTGGAGAGGGGGACATGGGGTTCAGCCCCTCCACTTT

d_gene: TRBD1
abundance: -
j_gene: TRBJ2-1
v_gene: TRBV7-6
CDR3aa: CASSLEGTGGGGQFF
CDR3nt: TGTGCCAGCAGCTTAGAGGGGACAGGGGGCGGTGGGCAGTTCTTC

d_gene: TRBD1
abundance: -
j_gene: TRBJ1-5
v_gene: TRBV7-6
CDR3aa: CASSSDRGISNQPQHF
CDR3nt: TGTGCCAGCAGCAGCGACAGGGGGATTAGCAATCAGCCCCAGCATTTT

d_gene: TRBD1
abundance: -
j_gene: TRBJ2-1
v_gene: TRBV27
CDR3aa: CASSLLSGGDEQFF
CDR3nt: TGTGCCAGCAGTTTATTGTCAGGGGGAGATGAGCAGTTCTTC

d_gene: TRBD2
abundance: -
j_gene: TRBJ2-1
v_gene: TRBV10-3
CDR3aa: CAISEFYGSGGPYNEQFF
CDR3nt: TGTGCCATCAGTGAGTTTTACGGTAGCGGGGGGCCGTACAATGAGCAGTTCTTC

d_gene: TRBD1
abundance: -
j_gene: TRBJ1-1
v_gene: TRBV10-3
CDR3aa: CATWGQGGTEAFF
CDR3nt: TGTGCCACCTGGGGACAGGGGGGGACTGAAGCTTTCTTT

d_gene: -
abundance: -
j_gene: TRBJ2-1
v_gene: TRBV11-2
CDR3aa: CASRRSTDEQFF
CDR3nt: TGTGCCAGCAGGCGCAGTACCGATGAGCAGTTCTTC

d_gene: -
abundance: -
j_gene: TRBJ2-3
v_gene: TRBV7-6
CDR3aa: CASDQLLDSPSTDTQYF
CDR3nt: TGTGCCAGCGACCAACTACTAGACTCCCCGAGCACAGATACGCAGTATTTT

d_gene: -
abundance: few
j_gene: TRBJ1-1
v_gene: TRBV7-6
CDR3aa: CASSHPGNTEAFF
CDR3nt: TGTGCCAGCAGCCACCCAGGGAACACTGAAGCTTTCTTT

d_gene: TRBD1
abundance: -
j_gene: TRBJ2-5
v_gene: TRBV7-2
CDR3aa: CASSFRGDRGLQETQYF
CDR3nt: TGTGCCAGCAGCTTCCGGGGGGACAGGGGCCTCCAAGAGACCCAGTACTTC

d_gene: -
abundance: medium-sized
j_gene: TRBJ1-5
v_gene: TRBV5-6
CDR3aa: CASSLLGVINQPQHF
CDR3nt: TGTGCCAGCAGCTTGCTTGGGGTGATCAATCAGCCCCAGCATTTT

d_gene: -
abundance: -
j_gene: TRBJ2-3
v_gene: TRBV5-8
CDR3aa: CASSLDLGSRARTDTQYF
CDR3nt: TGTGCCAGCAGCTTGGACTTGGGTTCTCGCGCACGTACAGATACGCAGTATTTT

d_gene: -
abundance: -
j_gene: TRBJ2-7
v_gene: TRBV7-2
CDR3aa: CASSLDTYYEQYF
CDR3nt: TGTGCCAGCAGCTTAGACACATACTACGAGCAGTACTTC

d_gene: TRBD1
abundance: few
j_gene: TRBJ2-3
v_gene: TRBV2
CDR3aa: CASSLGTELTDTQYF
CDR3nt: TGTGCCAGCAGTCTAGGGACAGAGCTCACAGATACGCAGTATTTT

d_gene: -
abundance: -
j_gene: TRBJ1-6
v_gene: TRBV21-1
CDR3aa: CASRGVWSSPLHF
CDR3nt: TGTGCCAGCAGGGGTGTATGGAGTTCACCCCTCCACTTT

d_gene: -
abundance: -
j_gene: TRBJ1-1
v_gene: TRBV7-9
CDR3aa: CASSSVGDADEAFF
CDR3nt: TGTGCCAGCAGCTCCGTCGGAGACGCGGATGAAGCTTTCTTT

d_gene: -
abundance: -
j_gene: TRBJ1-6
v_gene: TRBV28
CDR3aa: CASSLIPASSYNSPLHF
CDR3nt: TGTGCCAGCAGTTTAATCCCAGCGAGCTCCTATAATTCACCCCTCCACTTT

d_gene: -
abundance: -
j_gene: TRBJ2-7
v_gene: TRBV7-9
CDR3aa: CASSSSETPSRHEQYF
CDR3nt: TGTGCCAGCAGCTCATCTGAGACACCTTCGAGACACGAGCAGTACTTC

d_gene: -
abundance: -
j_gene: TRBJ2-2
v_gene: TRBV29-1
CDR3aa: CSVEEEQGMVGELFF
CDR3nt: TGCAGCGTTGAAGAGGAGCAGGGGATGGTCGGGGAGCTGTTTTTT

d_gene: -
abundance: -
j_gene: TRBJ1-5
v_gene: TRBV6-6
CDR3aa: CATRTVSSNQPQHF
CDR3nt: TGTGCCACCCGAACGGTTTCTAGCAATCAGCCCCAGCATTTT

d_gene: TRBD1
abundance: -
j_gene: TRBJ2-7
v_gene: TRBV4-2
CDR3aa: CASSQDPTGQPYEQYF
CDR3nt: TGTGCCAGCAGCCAAGACCCGACAGGGCAGCCCTACGAGCAGTACTTC

d_gene: -
abundance: -
j_gene: TRBJ1-5
v_gene: TRBV9
CDR3aa: CASSVAGSNQPQHF
CDR3nt: TGTGCCAGCAGCGTAGCTGGTAGCAATCAGCCCCAGCATTTT

d_gene: TRBD2
abundance: -
j_gene: TRBJ2-7
v_gene: TRBV6-5
CDR3aa: CASSSGGGFDEQYF
CDR3nt: TGTGCCAGCAGTTCCGGCGGGGGGTTCGACGAGCAGTACTTC

d_gene: -
abundance: -
j_gene: TRBJ1-1
v_gene: TRBV28
CDR3aa: CASSLKRLNTEAFF
CDR3nt: TGTGCCAGCAGTTTAAAAAGACTGAACACTGAAGCTTTCTTT

d_gene: -
abundance: -
j_gene: TRBJ1-2
v_gene: TRBV6-6
CDR3aa: CASSRYGYTF
CDR3nt: TGTGCCAGCAGCCGATATGGCTACACCTTC

d_gene: -
abundance: few
j_gene: TRBJ1-4
v_gene: TRBV28
CDR3aa: CASSDYGKLFF
CDR3nt: TGTGCCAGCAGTGATTACGGAAAACTGTTTTTT

d_gene: TRBD1
abundance: -
j_gene: TRBJ1-2
v_gene: TRBV5-1
CDR3aa: CASSLEHTGGLTDYGYTF
CDR3nt: TGCGCCAGCAGCTTGGAACATACAGGGGGCCTCACCGATTATGGCTACACCTTC

d_gene: TRBD1
abundance: -
j_gene: TRBJ1-6
v_gene: TRBV30
CDR3aa: CAWTGGGYSPLHF
CDR3nt: TGTGCCTGGACAGGGGGGGGTTATTCACCCCTCCACTTT

d_gene: -
abundance: -
j_gene: TRBJ1-4
v_gene: TRBV14
CDR3aa: CASSQAVAGEKLFF
CDR3nt: TGTGCCAGCAGCCAAGCCGTCGCAGGTGAAAAACTGTTTTTT

d_gene: -
abundance: once
j_gene: TRBJ1-1
v_gene: TRBV10-1
CDR3aa: CASSRGSTEAFF
CDR3nt: TGCGCCAGCAGTCGGGGGAGTACTGAAGCTTTCTTT

d_gene: -
abundance: -
j_gene: TRBJ1-2
v_gene: TRBV19
CDR3aa: CASGPYRNGYTF
CDR3nt: TGTGCCAGTGGTCCATACAGGAATGGCTACACCTTC

d_gene: -
abundance: -
j_gene: TRBJ2-6
v_gene: TRBV30
CDR3aa: CAWSDPSKTGANVLTF
CDR3nt: TGTGCCTGGAGTGACCCCTCGAAAACTGGGGCCAACGTCCTGACTTTC

d_gene: -
abundance: -
j_gene: TRBJ1-5
v_gene: TRBV4-1
CDR3aa: CASSQEGTGSLPQHF
CDR3nt: TGCGCCAGCAGCCAAGAGGGGACGGGTAGTCTGCCCCAGCATTTT

d_gene: TRBD1
abundance: -
j_gene: TRBJ2-1
v_gene: TRBV29-1
CDR3aa: CRVGQASPYNEQFF
CDR3nt: TGTCGGGTAGGACAGGCGTCCCCCTACAATGAGCAGTTCTTC

d_gene: TRBD2
abundance: -
j_gene: TRBJ2-2
v_gene: TRBV27
CDR3aa: CASTPIAGNTGELFF
CDR3nt: TGTGCCAGCACCCCCATAGCGGGTAACACCGGGGAGCTGTTTTTT

d_gene: TRBD1
abundance: -
j_gene: TRBJ1-2
v_gene: TRBV7-2
CDR3aa: CASRGDSTYGYTF
CDR3nt: TGTGCCAGCAGGGGGGACAGTACCTATGGCTACACCTTC

d_gene: -
abundance: -
j_gene: TRBJ1-2
v_gene: TRBV14
CDR3aa: CASSLNPGYYGYTF
CDR3nt: TGTGCCAGCAGCCTTAATCCGGGTTACTATGGCTACACCTTC

d_gene: -
abundance: -
j_gene: TRBJ1-4
v_gene: TRBV6-1
CDR3aa: CASSDWGQGGGEKLFF
CDR3nt: TGTGCCAGCAGTGACTGGGGGCAGGGTGGGGGTGAAAAACTGTTTTTT

d_gene: -
abundance: -
j_gene: TRBJ2-7
v_gene: TRBV7-8
CDR3aa: CASNLPGPYEQYF
CDR3nt: TGTGCCAGCAACTTGCCAGGACCCTACGAGCAGTACTTC

d_gene: TRBD2
abundance: -
j_gene: TRBJ2-7
v_gene: TRBV4-1
CDR3aa: CASSHGPSGGTGEQYF
CDR3nt: TGCGCCAGCAGCCATGGCCCCTCGGGGGGAACGGGAGAGCAGTACTTC

d_gene: -
abundance: -
j_gene: TRBJ2-3
v_gene: TRBV9
CDR3aa: CASSPGQIDTQYF
CDR3nt: TGTGCCAGCAGCCCCGGACAGATAGATACGCAGTATTTT

d_gene: -
abundance: -
j_gene: TRBJ1-4
v_gene: TRBV6-5
CDR3aa: CASSYSKGDREKLFF
CDR3nt: TGTGCCAGCAGTTACTCGAAAGGGGACCGGGAAAAACTGTTTTTT

d_gene: -
abundance: -
j_gene: TRBJ1-3
v_gene: TRBV5-4
CDR3aa: CASSLAPWGGNTIYF
CDR3nt: TGTGCCAGCAGCTTGGCCCCCTGGGGTGGAAACACCATATATTTT